A selection of T cell receptor beta chains follows, all from one sample in a study of cytomegalovirus exposure and HLA in healthy donors. Profiled with immunoSEQ multiplex PCR; TCRdb holds only in-frame clones, not every one. The data contain 90,000 to 110,000 clones, roughly 13% of them singletons. The specimen was PBMCs. Every receptor here comes from a man in his forties or fifties in good health and CMV-seropositive. Each CDR3 is given with its conserved first and last residue.

V gene,J gene,CDR3 protein
TRBV4-3,TRBJ2-6,CASTSGLAAGANVLTF
TRBV27,TRBJ2-7,CASSFGTGAEQYF
TRBV2,TRBJ2-7,CASSEVQGLYEQYF
TRBV4-1,TRBJ1-1,CASSQASQGMNTEAFF
TRBV12-5,TRBJ2-7,CASGSGTGPIGLEQYF
TRBV2,TRBJ2-1,CASSETASGNNEQFF
TRBV5-1,TRBJ2-7,CASSLAVRSSYEQYF
TRBV19,TRBJ2-2,CASSIGPTGLGGHNLPNTGELFF
TRBV4-3,TRBJ1-2,CASSLRGRTNYGYTF
TRBV18,TRBJ1-1,CASSSGVTEAFF
TRBV9,TRBJ2-5,CASSPGKDSQETQYF
TRBV7-8,TRBJ1-1,CASSLAEVLTEEAFF
TRBV11-3,TRBJ2-1,CASSSVRGSREQFF
TRBV7-8,TRBJ2-6,CASSFSKVGAGANVLTF
TRBV7-8,TRBJ1-3,CASSERTATSGNTIYF